These 10 T cell receptor beta chains originate from one sample sequenced in a study of shared clonotypes between healthy human individuals. Only CD45RO-negative cells positively selected for CCR7 counted as naive CD8 cells, so terminally differentiated effector memory CD45RA+ cells were excluded. Data came from immunoSEQ multiplex PCR; TCRdb stores just in-frame clones and leaves some out. The table has about 2.2 million clones, around 93% seen once. Sequenced input: naive CD8+ T cells from PBMCs. These receptors were collected from a man aged 18 to 29 in good health. Some clones in this sample may be carry-over from other donors' samples.

V usage is TRBV19 and J usage is TRBJ2-7; D not certain. Germline loops: CDR1 LNHDA, CDR2 SQIVND (reference sequence). The CDR3 is 14 residues long. V lost 7 bases and J lost 3, with 16 bases in between. Here the CDR3 reads CASKKALVGYEQYF. The DNA of the CDR3 is TGTGCCAGTAAAAAGGCCCTTGTAGGCTACGAGCAGTACTTC.

The rearrangement uses TRBV7-9 and TRBJ2-7; D possibly corresponds to TRBD2 (6 bases). Between the trimmed V and J ends, which lost 6 bases and 3 bases, there was a span of 9 bases. CDR1 and CDR2 (germline): SEHNR, FQNEAQ (reference sequence). This CDR3 spans 12 amino acids. For the CDR3, the DNA is TGTGCCAGCAGGCGGGATAACTACGAGCAGTACTTC. As protein: CASRRDNYEQYF.

The rearrangement joins TRBV7-9 to TRBJ2-1; weak D call: TRBD2 (6 bases). Germline-derived CDR1 and CDR2 are SEHNR and FQNEAQ (reference sequence). This CDR3 has 17 residues. Trimming removed 3 bases at V and 0 bases at J, with 15 bases between. The CDR3 DNA follows: TGTGCCAGCAGCTTTGGGCTAGCGCATATCTCCTACAATGAGCAGTTCTTC. The encoded protein is CASSFGLAHISYNEQFF.

The chain carries TRBV11-3 and TRBJ1-2; D might be TRBD1 (5 bases). The CDR3 sequence is 13 residues long. CDR1 is SGHNT and CDR2 is YENEEA in the germline V gene. The V end was cut by 1 base, the J end by 7 bases, with 10 bases between. The CDR3 coding sequence is TGTGCCAGCAGCTTAGGAGGGGCTTCTGGCTACACCTTC. Encoded protein: CASSLGGASGYTF.

This clone was seen a single time. J is TRBJ2-3 and V is TRBV7-6, with 10 bases aligning to TRBD2. This CDR3 comprises 19 residues. Germline V gene lookup returns CDR1 SGHVS and CDR2 FNYEAQ. The J segment lost 3 bases and the V segment lost 3 bases, leaving 15 bases of the junction unmatched. The CDR3 bases are TGTGCCAGCAGCTTGTGGGAGGTAGCGGGAGGTCGAGAAACAGATACGCAGTATTTT. It specifies CASSLWEVAGGRETDTQYF.

The chain has TRBV5-1 and TRBJ1-4; no definite D call. Trimming pared 4 bases from V and 0 bases from J, leaving 16 bases between. The CDR3 consists of 17 residues. Germline V CDR1 and CDR2: SGHRS, YFSETQ. Written as DNA, the CDR3 is TGCGCCAGCAGCCCGGAATGGCCGGACGCAACTAATGAAAAACTGTTTTTT. This sequence encodes CASSPEWPDATNEKLFF.

CDR3 sequence: CASSAGTLTGFYEQFF. The CDR3 region has the DNA TGCGCCAGCAGCGCGGGGACTCTGACGGGTTTCTATGAGCAGTTCTTC. The gene calls are TRBV5-1 and TRBJ2-1; perhaps TRBD2 as D (6 bases). In germline, CDR1 is SGHRS, CDR2 YFSETQ. CDR3 size: 16 residues. Trimming shortened V by 4 bases and J by 8 bases, and 22 bases separated the two germline ends.

This sequence joins TRBV11-3 and TRBJ2-5; D call uncertain. The V end lost 0 bases, the J end lost 5 bases, and 7 bases lay between the germline ends. Germline lookup yields CDR1 SGHNT and CDR2 YENEEA. This CDR3 is built from 13 residues. The DNA for the CDR3 is TGTGCCAGCAGCTTAGATCCTGGGGAGACCCAGTACTTC. It is translated as CASSLDPGETQYF.

This clone was seen once. V is TRBV14 and J is TRBJ2-1; D is unclear. Germline V gene lookup returns CDR1 SGHDN and CDR2 FVKESK. Deletions cut 5 bases from V and 4 bases from J, with 6 bases between. The CDR3 covers 12 residues. CDR3 in DNA: TGTGCCAGCAGCTTACGGTACAATGAGCAGTTCTTC. Its translation: CASSLRYNEQFF.

This chain joins TRBV14 and TRBJ2-7, with TRBD1 matching over 7 bases. The CDR3 spans 13 residues. Germline-derived CDR1 and CDR2 are SGHDN and FVKESK. The V gene end was trimmed by 4 bases and the J gene end by 4 bases; junction bases not matched to a gene: 4. CDR3 nucleotide sequence: TGTGCCAGCAGCCGACAGGGACCGTACGAGCAGTACTTC. Translating gives CASSRQGPYEQYF.